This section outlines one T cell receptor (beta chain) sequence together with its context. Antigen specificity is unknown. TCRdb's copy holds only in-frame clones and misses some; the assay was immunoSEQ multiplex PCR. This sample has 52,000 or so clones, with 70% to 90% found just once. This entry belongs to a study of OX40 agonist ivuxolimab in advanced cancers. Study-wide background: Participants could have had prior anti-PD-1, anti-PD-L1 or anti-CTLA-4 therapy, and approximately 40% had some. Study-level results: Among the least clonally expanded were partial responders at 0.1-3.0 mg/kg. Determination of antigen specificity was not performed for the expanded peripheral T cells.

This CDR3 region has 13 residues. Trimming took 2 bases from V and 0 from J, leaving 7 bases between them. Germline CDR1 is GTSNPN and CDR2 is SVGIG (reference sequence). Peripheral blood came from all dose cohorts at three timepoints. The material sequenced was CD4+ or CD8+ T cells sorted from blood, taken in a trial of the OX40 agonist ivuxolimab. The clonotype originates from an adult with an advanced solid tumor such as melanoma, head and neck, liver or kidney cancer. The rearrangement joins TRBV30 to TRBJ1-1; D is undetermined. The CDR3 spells CAWSLTLNTEAFF. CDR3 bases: TGTGCCTGGAGTTTGACGTTGAACACTGAAGCTTTCTTT.